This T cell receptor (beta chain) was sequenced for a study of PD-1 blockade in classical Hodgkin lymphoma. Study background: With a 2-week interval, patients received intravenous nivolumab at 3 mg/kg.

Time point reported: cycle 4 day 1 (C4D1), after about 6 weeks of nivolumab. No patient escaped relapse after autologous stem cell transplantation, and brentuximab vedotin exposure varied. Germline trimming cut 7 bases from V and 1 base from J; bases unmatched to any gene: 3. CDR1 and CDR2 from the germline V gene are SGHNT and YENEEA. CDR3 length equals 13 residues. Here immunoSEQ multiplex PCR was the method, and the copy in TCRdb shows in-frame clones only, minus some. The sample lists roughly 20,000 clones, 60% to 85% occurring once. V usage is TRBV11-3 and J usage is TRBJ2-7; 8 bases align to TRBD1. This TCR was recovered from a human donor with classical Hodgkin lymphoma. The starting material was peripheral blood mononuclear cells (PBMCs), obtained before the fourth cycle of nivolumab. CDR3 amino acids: CASNRDRSYEQYF. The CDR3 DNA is TGTGCCAGCAACCGGGACAGGTCCTACGAGCAGTACTTC.